The next 26 T cell receptor beta chains were all read from a single sample in a study of T cell responses to AZD1222 COVID-19 vaccine. Assay: immunoSEQ multiplex PCR; the TCRdb copy retains only in-frame clones and omits some. Of 83,000 or so clones listed, roughly 88% are singletons. The source material was peripheral blood, sampled on day 0 of MenACWY control vaccination. The receptors derive from an adult in good health.

V gene TRBV6-6 combines with J gene TRBJ2-1; the D call may be TRBD1 or TRBD2 (5 bases each). Germline V gene sequence: CDR1 MNHNY, CDR2 SVGAGI (reference sequence). Trimming stripped 5 bases from V and 15 bases from J, with 17 bases between. The CDR3 length is 12 residues. CDR3 in amino acids: CASSRGTAGMFF. CDR3 DNA: TGTGCCAGCAGTAGAGGGACGGCCGGGATGTTCTTC.

The chain combines TRBV5-1 with TRBJ1-2; no firm D call. This CDR3 has 14 residues. The V end lost 0 bases, the J end lost 6 bases, and 12 bases lay between the germline ends. Germline CDR1 is SGHRS and CDR2 is YFSETQ. The CDR3 is CASSLAENYHGYTF. CDR3 DNA: TGCGCCAGCAGCTTGGCAGAAAACTATCATGGCTACACCTTC.

This clone was seen once. This sequence joins TRBV5-5 and TRBJ2-7; D is perhaps TRBD2 (7 bases). The ends were cut back, 2 bases at V and 5 bases at J, with 14 bases in the middle. The CDR3 totals 14 residues. Germline V gives CDR1 SGHKS, CDR2 YYEKEE (reference sequence). CDR3 amino acids: CASSLWGGGDEQYF. The CDR3 bases are TGTGCCAGCAGCTTATGGGGGGGCGGCGACGAGCAGTACTTC.

The chain recombines TRBV15 with TRBJ2-1; TRBD2 agrees at 9 bases. Germline CDR1 reads LNHNV; CDR2 reads YYDKDF (reference sequence). The V and J ends lost 2 bases and 4 bases, in that order; junction bases with no gene match: 9. There are 17 residues in the CDR3. The CDR3 coding sequence is TGTGCCACCAGCAGACCCTCTAGCGGGATAGATTACAATGAGCAGTTCTTC. Encoded protein: CATSRPSSGIDYNEQFF.

Here the CDR3 DNA reads TGCGCCAGCAGCCAAGATAACAACTATGGCTACACCTTC. Amino acids: CASSQDNNYGYTF. The genes are TRBV4-1 and TRBJ1-2; D gene uncertain. The CDR3 runs to 13 residues. Germline CDR1 is MGHRA and CDR2 is YSYEKL. Trimming shortened V by 0 bases and J by 2 bases, and 4 bases separated the two germline ends.

The V call is TRBV7-2, the J call TRBJ2-7, with D maybe TRBD1 (7 bases). Trimming took 5 bases from V and 2 from J, leaving 13 bases between them. CDR1 is SGHTA and CDR2 is FQGNSA in the germline V gene. This CDR3 has 14 amino acids. CDR3 sequence reads: CASSLPGGTYEQYF. The CDR3 DNA is TGTGCCAGCAGCCTCCCAGGGGGGACCTACGAGCAGTACTTC.

The CDR3 sequence is CASGTGASTDTQYF. The CDR3 coding sequence is TGTGCCTCCGGGACAGGGGCGAGCACAGATACGCAGTATTTT. This chain connects TRBV10-3 to TRBJ2-3, with 10 positions matching TRBD1. Unmatched junction bases numbered 5, after V lost 11 bases and J lost 0 bases. The CDR3 has 14 residues. Germline lookup yields CDR1 ENHRY and CDR2 SYGVKD.

CDR3 sequence reads: CASSLQGAVEAFF. DNA of the CDR3: TGTGCCAGCAGCCTACAGGGGGCGGTTGAAGCTTTCTTT. The V call is TRBV5-6, the J call TRBJ1-1; 9 bases align to TRBD1. Germline CDR1 SGHDT, CDR2 YYEEEE. CDR3 size: 13 residues. V dropped 4 bases and J dropped 7; count of bases not matched to a gene: 5.

This rearrangement joins TRBV20-1 to TRBJ2-1; D remains ambiguous. This CDR3 region has 11 residues. The ends were cut back, 4 bases at V and 9 bases at J, with 10 bases in the middle. The germline V gene has CDR1 DFQATT and CDR2 SNEGSKA (reference sequence). CDR3 sequence: CSAMKFPEQFF. The DNA for the CDR3 is TGCAGTGCTATGAAGTTCCCTGAGCAGTTCTTC.

The chain joins TRBV18 to TRBJ2-3; 11 bases are shared with TRBD2. Germline V gene sequence: CDR1 KGHSH, CDR2 LQKENI. After removal of 2 bases from V and 4 bases from J, the junction contained 8 bases not matched to a gene. The CDR3 loop spans 17 amino acids. Written as DNA, the CDR3 is TGTGCCAGCTCACCAGCCACTAGCGGGAGAGATGCAGATACGCAGTATTTT. This encodes CASSPATSGRDADTQYF.

The chain links TRBV3-1 (or the pseudogene TRBV3-2) to TRBJ1-2, with 9 bases lining up with TRBD1. With 3 bases clipped from V and 8 bases from J, the junction kept 4 bases outside the gene matches. Looked up from germline, CDR1 is LGHDT and CDR2 is YNNKEL (reference sequence). This CDR3 has 13 residues. This CDR3 reads CASSHRTGDGYTF. CDR3 nucleotides: TGTGCCAGCAGCCATAGGACAGGGGACGGCTACACCTTC.

The rearrangement links TRBV5-4 to TRBJ1-1; TRBD1 is a possible D gene (5 bases). Germline loops: CDR1 SGHNT, CDR2 YYREEE (reference sequence). The CDR3 is made up of 12 amino acids. V dropped 4 bases and J dropped 7 bases, with 11 bases sitting between them. CDR3 DNA: TGTGCCAGCAGCCTGACAGATAATGAAGCTTTCTTT. As protein: CASSLTDNEAFF.

The chain employs TRBV7-9 and TRBJ1-6; the D gene is possibly TRBD1 (5 bases). This CDR3 comprises 17 residues. V gave up 1 base and J gave up 0 bases, with 10 bases separating them. Germline CDR1 is SEHNR and CDR2 is FQNEAQ (reference sequence). Written as DNA, the CDR3 is TGTGCCAGCAGCTTAGATGCAGGGAGCTCCTATAATTCACCCCTCCACTTT. Translation gives CASSLDAGSSYNSPLHF. Full variable domain (remainder filled in from reference TRBV7-9 and TRBJ1-6): DTGVSQNPRHKITKRGQNVTFRCDPISEHNRLYWYRQTLGQGPEFLTYFQNEAQLEKSRLLSDRFSAERPKGSFSTLEIQRTEQGDSAMYLCASSLDAGSSYNSPLHFGNGTRLTVT.

This rearrangement joins TRBV5-1 to TRBJ2-6; the D gene is possibly TRBD1 (6 bases). Between the trimmed V and J ends, which lost 4 bases and 0 bases, there was a span of 17 bases. The CDR3 totals 18 residues. CDR1 and CDR2 from the germline V gene are SGHRS and YFSETQ. The CDR3 DNA follows: TGCGCCAGCAGCCGACAGGCCCTCACAAGCTCTGGGGCCAACGTCCTGACTTTC. This translates into CASSRQALTSSGANVLTF.

This sequence joins TRBV6-5 and TRBJ1-4, with a possible D match to TRBD1 (5 bases). V was trimmed by 0 bases and J by 7 bases, leaving 9 bases between them. CDR1 and CDR2 from the germline V gene are MNHEY and SVGAGI. This CDR3 spans 14 amino acids. The CDR3 coding sequence is TGTGCCAGCAGTTACTCAGGGGAGGGTGAAAAACTGTTTTTT. This gives the protein CASSYSGEGEKLFF.

As DNA, the CDR3 is TGTGCCAGCAGTTATCGGGCTAGCACGGACAATGAGCAGTTCTTC. Protein: CASSYRASTDNEQFF. The chain couples TRBV6-5 to TRBJ2-1, with TRBD2 as a possible D gene (5 bases). The CDR3 length is 15 residues. The germline V gene encodes CDR1 MNHEY and CDR2 SVGAGI. With 3 bases removed from V and 5 bases from J, the gap between germline ends came to 14 bases.

The chain combines TRBV7-2 with TRBJ1-2, with 7 bases matching TRBD1. CDR3 length: 17 residues. Trimming at V came to 3 bases and at J to 1 base, leaving 11 bases not matched to a gene. The germline gives CDR1 SGHTA, CDR2 FQGNSA. This CDR3 reads CASSFSGGRQLNYGYTF. CDR3 nucleotides: TGTGCCAGCAGCTTCTCAGGGGGTCGCCAACTTAACTATGGCTACACCTTC. Full variable domain (missing parts from reference TRBV7-2 and TRBJ1-2): GAGVSQSPSNKVTEKGKDVELRCDPISGHTALYWYRQSLGQGLEFLIYFQGNSAPDKSGLPSDRFSAERTGGSVSTLTIQRTQQEDSAVYLCASSFSGGRQLNYGYTFGSGTRLTVV.

The chain uses TRBV2 and TRBJ2-4; D may be TRBD1 (5 bases). This CDR3 comprises 14 residues. Germline lookup yields CDR1 SNHLY and CDR2 FYNNEI. Trimming stripped 2 bases from V and 5 bases from J, with 10 bases between. The CDR3 DNA sequence: TGTGCCAGCAGTGAATGGACACGAGAAAACATTCAGTACTTC. Its translation: CASSEWTRENIQYF.

This clone was picked up one time. J is TRBJ1-3 and V is TRBV27; D might be TRBD1 (5 bases). V lost 3 bases to trimming and J lost 0 bases, with 12 bases between them. From germline, CDR1 is MNHEY and CDR2 SMNVEV (reference sequence). The CDR3 is 16 amino acids. CDR3 sequence: CASSFDSPASGNTIYF. In DNA, the CDR3 is TGTGCCAGCAGTTTCGACAGTCCCGCCTCTGGAAACACCATATATTTT.

This clone has a single count. The chain is built from TRBV28 and TRBJ1-2; D is unclear. V was shortened by 7 bases and J by 7 bases, with 13 bases between the two germline ends. Germline lookup yields CDR1 MDHEN and CDR2 SYDVKM. CDR3 length equals 12 residues. The CDR3 loop is CASNLRGGGYTF. The DNA of the CDR3 is TGTGCCAGCAATCTACGGGGAGGTGGCTACACCTTC.

The chain's CDR3 is CATFLTGTPTQYF. CDR3 bases: TGTGCCACCTTTCTGACCGGGACCCCAACGCAGTATTTT. V is TRBV7-9 and J is TRBJ2-3; either TRBD1 or TRBD2 may supply D (5 bases each). CDR3 length equals 13 residues. CDR1 and CDR2 (germline): SEHNR, FQNEAQ (reference sequence). Between the trimmed V and J ends, which lost 10 bases and 9 bases, there was a span of 20 bases.

Here the CDR3 DNA reads TGTGCCAGCTCACCACTCTATACGGGAGACAACACTGAAGCTTTCTTT. It specifies CASSPLYTGDNTEAFF. J is TRBJ1-1 and V is TRBV18; D unclear. From germline, CDR1 is KGHSH and CDR2 LQKENI. V lost 1 base and J 2 bases, leaving 14 bases between the germline ends. The CDR3 loop spans 16 amino acids.

The chain joins TRBV11-2 to TRBJ2-7, with TRBD1 identical over 7 bases. This CDR3 is built from 14 residues. The trim removed 7 bases at V and 7 bases at J, leaving 13 bases unmatched. Germline lookup yields CDR1 SGHAT and CDR2 FQNNGV. The CDR3 sequence is CASTRTSPTGEQYF. The DNA of the CDR3 is TGTGCCAGCACGCGAACATCTCCGACAGGGGAGCAGTACTTC.

This clone was picked up one time. This chain joins TRBV7-2 and TRBJ2-1; the D gene is possibly TRBD2 (5 bases). The V gene's germline CDR1 is SGHTA and CDR2 FQGNSA. V was pared by 6 bases and J by 3 bases, with 15 bases between. The CDR3 contains 15 residues. CDR3 nucleotides: TGTGCCAGCAGGGCAGCTCCCGAGGGCTACAATGAGCAGTTCTTC. It specifies CASRAAPEGYNEQFF.

The genes are TRBV11-2 and TRBJ1-1; D remains ambiguous. V dropped 5 bases and J dropped 6 bases, with 10 bases sitting between them. The CDR3 has 12 residues. Per the germline V gene, CDR1 is SGHAT and CDR2 is FQNNGV. The CDR3 sequence: CASSLGKAEAFF. The CDR3 DNA sequence: TGTGCCAGCAGCCTCGGCAAGGCTGAAGCTTTCTTT.

The genes are TRBV3-1 (or the pseudogene TRBV3-2) and TRBJ2-7; the D gene is possibly TRBD2 (6 bases). Germline V lookup: CDR1 LGHDT, CDR2 YNNKEL (reference sequence). This CDR3 is built from 16 residues. Trimming took 3 bases from V and 0 from J, leaving 15 bases between them. The chain's CDR3 is CASSHPWGSGSYEQYF. CDR3 coding DNA: TGTGCCAGCAGCCACCCCTGGGGTAGCGGCTCCTACGAGCAGTACTTC.